The sequence of this T cell receptor beta chain was determined in a study of T cell responses to AZD1222 COVID-19 vaccine. Study-wide results and limits: Most donors were white British, females outnumbered males, and clonal diversity was possibly underestimated. Seropositive AZD1222 recipients at baseline numbered only 6 or 7.

Some second doses came at about 4 weeks and others at about 12 weeks; these were pooled. Repertoires were generated with immunoSEQ multiplex PCR, while TCRdb's copy carries only in-frame clones and drops some. Found here are under 200,000 clones, roughly 90% of them singletons; the top ten hold approximately 4.3%. A few counts support this clone. As yet, its antigen is unknown. This specimen consisted of peripheral blood, obtained 28 days after the second AZD1222 dose. This TCR was recovered from an adult who received the AZD1222 COVID-19 vaccine.

DNA of the CDR3: TGTGCCAGCAGTTACGGACAGCACACCTCCTACGAGCAGTACTTC. Translating it yields CASSYGQHTSYEQYF. The chain employs TRBV6-5 and TRBJ2-7; a possible D gene is TRBD1 (6 bases). Per germline, CDR1 MNHEY and CDR2 SVGAGI. This CDR3 is 15 amino acids long. V lost 2 bases and J 0 bases, leaving 11 bases between the germline ends.